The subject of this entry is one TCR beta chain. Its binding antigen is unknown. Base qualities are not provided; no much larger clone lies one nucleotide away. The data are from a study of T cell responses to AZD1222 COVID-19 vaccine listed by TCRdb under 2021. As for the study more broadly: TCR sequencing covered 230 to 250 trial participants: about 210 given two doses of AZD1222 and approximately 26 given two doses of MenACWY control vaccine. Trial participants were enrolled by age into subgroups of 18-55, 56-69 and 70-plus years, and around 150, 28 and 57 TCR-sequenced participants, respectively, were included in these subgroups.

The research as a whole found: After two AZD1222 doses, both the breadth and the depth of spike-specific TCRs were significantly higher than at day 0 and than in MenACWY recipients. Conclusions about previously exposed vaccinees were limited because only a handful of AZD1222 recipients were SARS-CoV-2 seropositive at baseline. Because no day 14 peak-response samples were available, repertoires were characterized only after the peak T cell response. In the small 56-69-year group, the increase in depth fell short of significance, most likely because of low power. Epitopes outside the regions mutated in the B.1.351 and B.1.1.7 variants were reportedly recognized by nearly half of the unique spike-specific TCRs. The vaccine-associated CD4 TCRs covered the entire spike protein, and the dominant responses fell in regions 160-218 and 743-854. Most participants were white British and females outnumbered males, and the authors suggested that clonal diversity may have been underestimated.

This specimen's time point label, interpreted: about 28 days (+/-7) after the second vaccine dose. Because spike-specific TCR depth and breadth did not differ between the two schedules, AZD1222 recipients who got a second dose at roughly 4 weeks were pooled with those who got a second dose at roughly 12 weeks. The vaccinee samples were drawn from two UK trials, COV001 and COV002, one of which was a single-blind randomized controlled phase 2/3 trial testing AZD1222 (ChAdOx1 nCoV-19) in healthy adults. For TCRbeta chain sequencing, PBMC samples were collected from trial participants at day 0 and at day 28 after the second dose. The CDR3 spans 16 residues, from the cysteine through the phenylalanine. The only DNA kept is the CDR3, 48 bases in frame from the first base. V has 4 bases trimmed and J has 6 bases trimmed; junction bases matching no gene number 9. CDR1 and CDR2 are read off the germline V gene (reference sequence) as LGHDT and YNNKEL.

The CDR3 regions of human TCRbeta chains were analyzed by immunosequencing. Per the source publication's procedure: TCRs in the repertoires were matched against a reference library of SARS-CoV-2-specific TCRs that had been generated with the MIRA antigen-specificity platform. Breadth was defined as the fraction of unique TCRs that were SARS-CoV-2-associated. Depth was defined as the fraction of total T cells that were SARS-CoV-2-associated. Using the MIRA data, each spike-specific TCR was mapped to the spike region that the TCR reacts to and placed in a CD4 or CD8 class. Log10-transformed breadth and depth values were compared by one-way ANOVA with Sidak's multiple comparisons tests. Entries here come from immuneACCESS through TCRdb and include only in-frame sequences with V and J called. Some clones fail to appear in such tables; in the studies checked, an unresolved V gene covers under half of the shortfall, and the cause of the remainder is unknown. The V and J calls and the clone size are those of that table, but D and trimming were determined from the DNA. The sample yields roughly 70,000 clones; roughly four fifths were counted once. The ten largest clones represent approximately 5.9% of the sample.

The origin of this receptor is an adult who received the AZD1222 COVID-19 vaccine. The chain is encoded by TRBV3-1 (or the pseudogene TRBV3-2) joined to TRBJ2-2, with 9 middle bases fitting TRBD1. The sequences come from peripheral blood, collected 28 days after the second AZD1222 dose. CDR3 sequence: CASSPLGTGQAGELFF. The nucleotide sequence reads TGTGCCAGCAGCCCCCTAGGGACAGGGCAAGCCGGGGAGCTGTTTTTT.